This section outlines one T cell receptor beta chain sequence together with its context. The target antigen is unknown. Investigators isolated RNA and reverse transcribed it into cDNA to act as the sequencing template. Sequencing used immunoSEQ multiplex PCR; TCRdb keeps in-frame clones, though not all of them. The table lists approximately 200,000 clones, 60% of them singletons. These data come from a study of CD8+ T cells in alopecia areata. Study as a whole: Treated individuals took tofacitinib by mouth, 5 to 10 mg twice daily. Once tofacitinib had been taken for 6 to 18 months, 6 months off drug followed. General study results and limits: In blood and scalp, many expanded lesional clones persisted during tofacitinib. Under tofacitinib, fewer expanded CD8+ clones appeared among the top 100 scalp clones.

The sample's treatment: oral pan-JAK inhibitor, 5-10 mg twice daily. This receptor was identified in a human donor with alopecia areata. This specimen consisted of CD4+ T cells sorted from blood, obtained at week 4, from a patient treated with tofacitinib.

In DNA, the CDR3 is TGTGCCACCAGCGGGAACCGGGACAGGTGGAACAATGAGCAGTTCTTC. Its translation: CATSGNRDRWNNEQFF. The chain joins TRBV15 to TRBJ2-1; the match to TRBD1 covers 8 bases. The germline V gene has CDR1 LNHNV and CDR2 YYDKDF (reference sequence). The CDR3 loop spans 16 amino acids. With 5 bases clipped from V and 5 bases from J, the junction kept 11 bases outside the gene matches.